This TCR beta chain was profiled in a study of type 1 and type 2 diabetes patients. Study details: The cohort mixed type 1 diabetes, type 2 diabetes and nondiabetic donors. From PBMCs, CD4+ and CD8+ T cells were isolated by magnetic microbeads. The whole study generated about 18 million paired-end reads.

Study-level findings and limits: Highly-expanded CD4+ clones were few in type 2 diabetes, median one, 3.9% of reads.

Germline V gene lookup returns CDR1 MGHDK and CDR2 SYGVNS. Unmatched junction bases numbered 10, after V lost 4 bases and J lost 5 bases. CDR3 length: 15 amino acids. This clonotype was seen only a few times. Antigen: not known. Genomic DNA was the PCR template. Amplification of the beta chain CDR3 used 30 forward and 13 reverse multiplex primers. From the multiplex PCR reads, TCRdb called clonotypes with MiXCR, one entry per CDR3 protein. The table lists approximately 260,000 distinct CDR3 sequences, roughly 44% of them singletons. The chain links TRBV25-1 to TRBJ1-1, with 7 bases that match TRBD1. The sequencing sample was made of peripheral blood mononuclear cells (PBMCs). The sequence derives from a man younger than 35 with type 2 diabetes. CDR3 amino acids: CASSVSDRDGTEAFF. DNA for the CDR3: TGTGCCAGCAGTGTCTCCGACAGGGATGGGACTGAAGCTTTCTTT.